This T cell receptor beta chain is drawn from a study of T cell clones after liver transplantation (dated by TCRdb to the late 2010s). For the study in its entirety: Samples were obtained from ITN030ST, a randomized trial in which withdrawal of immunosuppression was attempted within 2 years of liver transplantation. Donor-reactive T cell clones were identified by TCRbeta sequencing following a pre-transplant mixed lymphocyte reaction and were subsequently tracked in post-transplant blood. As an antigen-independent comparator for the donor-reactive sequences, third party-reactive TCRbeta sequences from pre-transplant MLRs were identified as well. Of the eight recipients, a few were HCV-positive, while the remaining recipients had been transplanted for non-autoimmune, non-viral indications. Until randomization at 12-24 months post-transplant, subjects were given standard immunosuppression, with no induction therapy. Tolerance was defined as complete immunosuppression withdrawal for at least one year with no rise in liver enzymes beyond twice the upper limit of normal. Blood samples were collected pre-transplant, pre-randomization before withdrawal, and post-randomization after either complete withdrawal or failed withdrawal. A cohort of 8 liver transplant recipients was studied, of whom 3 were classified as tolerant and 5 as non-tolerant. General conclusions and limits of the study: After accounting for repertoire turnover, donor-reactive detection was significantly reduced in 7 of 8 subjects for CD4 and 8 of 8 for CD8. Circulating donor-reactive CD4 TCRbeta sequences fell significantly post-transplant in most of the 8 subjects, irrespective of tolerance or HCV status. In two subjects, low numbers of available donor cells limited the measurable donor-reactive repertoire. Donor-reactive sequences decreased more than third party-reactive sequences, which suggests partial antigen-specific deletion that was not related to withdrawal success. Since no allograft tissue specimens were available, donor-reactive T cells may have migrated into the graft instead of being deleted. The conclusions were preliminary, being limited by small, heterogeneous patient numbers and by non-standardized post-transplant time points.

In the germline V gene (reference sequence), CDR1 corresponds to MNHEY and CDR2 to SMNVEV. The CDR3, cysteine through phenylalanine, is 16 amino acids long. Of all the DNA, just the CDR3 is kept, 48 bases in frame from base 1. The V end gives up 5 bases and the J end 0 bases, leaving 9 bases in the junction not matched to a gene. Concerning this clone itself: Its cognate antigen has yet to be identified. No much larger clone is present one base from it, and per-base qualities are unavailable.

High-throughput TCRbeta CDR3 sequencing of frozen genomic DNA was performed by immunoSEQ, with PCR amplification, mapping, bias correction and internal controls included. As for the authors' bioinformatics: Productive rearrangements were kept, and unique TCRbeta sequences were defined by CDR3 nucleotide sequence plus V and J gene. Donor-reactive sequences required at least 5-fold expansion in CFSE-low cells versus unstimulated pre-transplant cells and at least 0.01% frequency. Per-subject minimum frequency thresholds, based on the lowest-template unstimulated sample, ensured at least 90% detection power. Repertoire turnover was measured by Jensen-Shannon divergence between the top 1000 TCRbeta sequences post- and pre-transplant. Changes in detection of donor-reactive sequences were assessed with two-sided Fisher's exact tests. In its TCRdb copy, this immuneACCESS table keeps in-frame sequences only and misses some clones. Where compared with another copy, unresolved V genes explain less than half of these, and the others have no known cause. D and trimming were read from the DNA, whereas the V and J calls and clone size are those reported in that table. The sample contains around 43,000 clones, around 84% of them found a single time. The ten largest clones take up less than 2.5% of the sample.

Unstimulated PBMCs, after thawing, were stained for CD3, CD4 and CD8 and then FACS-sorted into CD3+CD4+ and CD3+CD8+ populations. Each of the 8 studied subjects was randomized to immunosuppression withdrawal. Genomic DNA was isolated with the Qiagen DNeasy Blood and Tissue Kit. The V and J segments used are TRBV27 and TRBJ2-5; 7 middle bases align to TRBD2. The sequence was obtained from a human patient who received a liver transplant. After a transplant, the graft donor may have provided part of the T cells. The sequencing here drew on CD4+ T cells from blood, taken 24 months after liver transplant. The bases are TGTGCCAGCAGTCGAGGGGCTAGCGGCCACCAAGAGACCCAGTACTTC. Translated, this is CASSRGASGHQETQYF.